The next 10 T cell receptor beta chains were all read from a single sample in a study of T cell clonality in common variable immunodeficiency. These receptors have no identified antigens. Study conclusions and caveats: Fewer deletions and N-nucleotide insertions were reportedly seen in common variable immunodeficiency TCR beta sequences.

Some clones are missing from TCRdb's copy, which holds only in-frame ones; the method was immunoSEQ multiplex PCR. Listed for the sample are roughly 25,000 clones, none seen a single time. Sequencing used peripheral blood mononuclear cells. The receptors derive from a human donor with common variable immunodeficiency.

This clone came up many times. The DNA ends 3 residues before the CDR3 does, and the rest of the CDR3 is filled in from the germline J gene. This chain connects TRBV14 to TRBJ1-1; D is possibly TRBD1 (6 bases). Between the trimmed V and J ends, which lost 4 bases and 2 bases, there was a span of 11 bases. The CDR3 sequence is 14 residues long. The germline V gene encodes CDR1 SGHDN and CDR2 FVKESK. The CDR3 sequence: CASSRPGTNTEAFF. The covered CDR3 bases are TGTGCCAGCAGCCGCCCCGGGACAAACACTGAA. Supplemented by reference TRBV14 and TRBJ1-1, the full variable domain reads EAGVTQFPSHSVIEKGQTVTLRCDPISGHDNLYWYRRVMGKEIKFLLHFVKESKQDESGMPNNRFLAERTGGTYSTLKVQPAELEDSGVYFCASSRPGTNTEAFFGQGTRLTVV.

At least ten counts were recorded for this clone. The read gets to within 3 residues of the CDR3 end, and the germline J gene fills in the rest. The V and J genes are TRBV5-1 and TRBJ2-7; 8 positions agree with TRBD1. Germline V CDR1 and CDR2: SGHRS, YFSETQ. The CDR3 extends over 14 amino acids. The trim removed 4 bases at V and 4 bases at J, leaving 7 bases unmatched. The sequenced CDR3 bases are TGCGCCAGCAGCCCCCTGGGACAGGCATACGAG. This encodes CASSPLGQAYE. The full CDR3 reads CASSPLGQAYEQYF.

This clone appeared many times. The read terminates 3 residues before the CDR3 end, so the remaining end is supplied by the germline J gene. The V and J genes are TRBV6-2 or TRBV6-3 and TRBJ2-7; TRBD1 matches at 7 bases. Trimming at V came to 3 bases and at J to 3 bases, leaving 11 bases not matched to a gene. The CDR3 length is 16 residues. Germline V gene sequence: CDR1 MNHEY, CDR2 SVGEGT. The covered CDR3 bases are TGTGCCAGCAGTTATCAAATCCGGGACAGAATCTACGAG. Amino acids: CASSYQIRDRIYE. The whole CDR3 protein reads CASSYQIRDRIYEQYF.

This clone was seen a few times. The read gets to within 3 residues of the CDR3 end, and the germline J gene fills in the rest. The V and J genes are TRBV18 and TRBJ1-5; D remains ambiguous. Germline CDR1 reads KGHSH; CDR2 reads LQKENI. The ends were cut back, 0 bases at V and 5 bases at J, with 17 bases in the middle. The CDR3 consists of 17 residues. The CDR3 here is CASSPPFASGQDQPQHF. CDR3 DNA, as far as it was read: TGTGCCAGCTCACCACCTTTCGCCTCTGGTCAGGATCAGCCC. The complete variable domain, with remaining parts taken from reference TRBV18 and TRBJ1-5, reads NAGVMQNPRHLVRRRGQEARLRCSPMKGHSHVYWYRQLPEEGLKFMVYLQKENIIDESGMPKERFSAEFPKEGPSILRIQQVVRGDSAAYFCASSPPFASGQDQPQHFGDGTRLSIL.

This clone was counted at least ten times. Read coverage stops 3 residues before the CDR3 terminus; the germline J gene supplies the remainder. The rearrangement joins TRBV5-4 to TRBJ1-3, with D hard to call. The germline CDR1 and CDR2 sequences are SGHNT and YYREEE (reference sequence). There are 14 residues in the CDR3. V lost 2 bases and J 9 bases, leaving 15 bases between the germline ends. The DNA read from the CDR3 is TGTGCCAGCAGCTTCGACTCGAATGTGGGCACC. Amino acids: CASSFDSNVGT. Given in full, the CDR3 is CASSFDSNVGTIYF. The variable domain in full, with the rest retrieved from reference TRBV5-4 and TRBJ1-3, is ETGVTQSPTHLIKTRGQQVTLRCSSQSGHNTVSWYQQALGQGPQFIFQYYREEENGRGNFPPRFSGLQFPNYSSELNVNALELDDSALYLCASSFDSNVGTIYFGEGSWLTVV.

The table lists this clone with many counts. CDR3 DNA (partial): TGTGCCTGGAGTGGAGCAATCGGACAGGGTCAGCCC. Translating it yields CAWSGAIGQGQP. The whole CDR3 reads CAWSGAIGQGQPQHF. The chain recombines TRBV30 with TRBJ1-5; 8 positions match TRBD1. The read ends 3 residues shy of where the CDR3 ends; the end is completed using the germline J gene. This CDR3 comprises 15 residues. Germline V gene lookup returns CDR1 GTSNPN and CDR2 SVGIG (reference sequence). Trimming removed 1 base from V and 6 bases from J; junction bases left unmatched: 8.

This clone has more than one count but fewer than ten. Read data end 3 residues before the CDR3 end; the end is taken from the germline J gene. The chain is built from TRBV7-2 and TRBJ2-7, with TRBD1 matching over 7 bases. Per germline, CDR1 SGHTA and CDR2 FQGNSA. This CDR3 has 14 amino acids. Trimming cost V 3 bases and J 2 bases; bases outside gene matches: 4. The CDR3 sequence is CASSFKGQPYEQYF. The covered CDR3 bases are TGTGCCAGCAGCTTTAAGGGACAGCCCTACGAG.

This clone was detected ten times or more. The read gets to within 3 residues of the CDR3 end, and the germline J gene fills in the rest. The genes are TRBV6-4 and TRBJ2-2; D gene unclear. CDR1 MRHNA and CDR2 SNTAGT come from the germline V gene. This CDR3 contains 14 residues. The V gene lost 2 bases and the J gene lost 5 bases, with 9 bases spanning the gap. This CDR3 is CASSDEVFTGELFF. The part of the CDR3 DNA that was read is TGTGCCAGCAGTGACGAGGTTTTTACCGGGGAG.

This clone was counted many times. Read coverage stops 3 residues before the CDR3 terminus; the germline J gene supplies the remainder. This rearrangement joins TRBV19 to TRBJ2-1; tentatively, D is TRBD2 (6 bases). The length of the CDR3 is 16 residues. CDR1 is LNHDA and CDR2 is SQIVND in the germline V gene (reference sequence). The V gene lost 1 base and the J gene lost 6 bases, with 16 bases spanning the gap. CDR3 in amino acids: CASSIVGGNTFNEQFF. The covered CDR3 bases are TGTGCCAGTAGTATAGTCGGGGGTAACACCTTCAATGAG.

This clone appeared a few times. The CDR3 end lies 3 residues beyond the end of the read and is filled in from the germline J gene. J is TRBJ2-2 and V is TRBV2; D uncertain. Trimming took 7 bases from V and 0 from J, leaving 12 bases between them. Looked up from germline, CDR1 is SNHLY and CDR2 is FYNNEI. The CDR3 runs to 15 residues. CDR3 residues: CASTPDQANTGELFF. CDR3 DNA, as far as it was read: TGTGCCAGCACCCCAGACCAGGCGAACACCGGGGAG.